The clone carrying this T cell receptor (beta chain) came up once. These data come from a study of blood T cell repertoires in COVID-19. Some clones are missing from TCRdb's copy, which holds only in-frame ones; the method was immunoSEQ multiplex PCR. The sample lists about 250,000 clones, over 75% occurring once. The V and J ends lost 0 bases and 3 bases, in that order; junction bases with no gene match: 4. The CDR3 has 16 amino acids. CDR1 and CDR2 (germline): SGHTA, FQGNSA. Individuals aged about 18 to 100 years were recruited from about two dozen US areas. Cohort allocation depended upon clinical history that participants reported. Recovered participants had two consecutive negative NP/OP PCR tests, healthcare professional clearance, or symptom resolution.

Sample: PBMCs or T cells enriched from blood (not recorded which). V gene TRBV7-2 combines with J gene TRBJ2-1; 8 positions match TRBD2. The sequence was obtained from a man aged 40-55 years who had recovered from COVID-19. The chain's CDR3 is CASSLAVAGIYNEQFF. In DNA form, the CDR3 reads TGTGCCAGCAGCTTAGCGGTAGCGGGAATCTACAATGAGCAGTTCTTC.